The 10 T cell receptor beta chains reported below all come from one sample, sequenced in a study of OX40 agonist ivuxolimab in advanced cancers. Sequencing used immunoSEQ multiplex PCR; TCRdb keeps in-frame clones, though not all of them. The sample yields around 43,000 clones, around nine tenths seen once. Sample: CD4+ or CD8+ T cells sorted from blood, taken in a trial of the OX40 agonist ivuxolimab. Receptor source: an adult with an advanced solid tumor such as melanoma, head and neck, liver or kidney cancer.

This chain connects TRBV14 to TRBJ2-7; TRBD2 matches at 10 bases. The CDR3 is 16 residues long. CDR1 is SGHDN, CDR2 FVKESK, per germline. J lost 5 bases, V lost 5 bases, and 12 bases had no gene match. The CDR3 is CASSSPDASGRHEQYF. The CDR3 bases are TGTGCCAGCAGCTCGCCCGACGCTAGCGGGAGACACGAGCAGTACTTC. The entire variable domain, with the rest obtained from reference TRBV14 and TRBJ2-7, is as follows: EAGVTQFPSHSVIEKGQTVTLRCDPISGHDNLYWYRRVMGKEIKFLLHFVKESKQDESGMPNNRFLAERTGGTYSTLKVQPAELEDSGVYFCASSSPDASGRHEQYFGPGTRLTVT.

The chain is built from TRBV28 and TRBJ2-7, with 9 bases matching TRBD2. The CDR3 is 14 amino acids. Trimming cost V 3 bases and J 3 bases; bases outside gene matches: 3. The germline V gene encodes CDR1 MDHEN and CDR2 SYDVKM. DNA of the CDR3: TGTGCCAGCAGTTTCCCGACTAGCGGCTACGAGCAGTACTTC. This encodes CASSFPTSGYEQYF. Full variable domain (outside the CDR3, taken from reference TRBV28 and TRBJ2-7): DVKVTQSSRYLVKRTGEKVFLECVQDMDHENMFWYRQDPGLGLRLIYFSYDVKMKEKGDIPEGYSVSREKKERFSLILESASTNQTSMYLCASSFPTSGYEQYFGPGTRLTVT.

The chain employs TRBV27 and TRBJ1-6; D perhaps matches TRBD1 (5 bases). The CDR3 sequence is 16 residues long. The germline V and J ends were trimmed by 2 bases and 7 bases, with 15 bases remaining between them. Germline CDR1 is MNHEY and CDR2 is SMNVEV (reference sequence). In nucleotides, the CDR3 is TGTGCCAGCAGTTTAATTTCCGGGGGACTGAATTCACCCCTCCACTTT. Translated: CASSLISGGLNSPLHF.

V and J are TRBV6-5 and TRBJ1-2; possible D gene TRBD1, 5 bases. CDR3 length: 13 amino acids. Germline CDR1 is MNHEY and CDR2 is SVGAGI. V was shortened by 0 bases and J by 4 bases, with 6 bases between the two germline ends. The CDR3 region is CASSYSGAYGYTF. CDR3 nucleotide sequence: TGTGCCAGCAGTTACTCCGGGGCCTATGGCTACACCTTC.

This clone was counted a single time. The rearrangement links TRBV5-8 to TRBJ1-2; possible D gene TRBD1, 5 bases. Germline assignment: CDR1 SGHTS and CDR2 YDEGEE. The CDR3 runs to 16 residues. V gave up 4 bases and J gave up 5 bases, with 21 bases separating them. CDR3 bases: TGTGCCAGCAGCCCTTCCCCGGGGGGTAGCCTTTATGGCTACACCTTC. Protein product: CASSPSPGGSLYGYTF.

The rearrangement links TRBV7-9 to TRBJ1-2; TRBD1 is a possible D gene (6 bases). From germline, CDR1 is SEHNR and CDR2 FQNEAQ (reference sequence). This CDR3 contains 11 residues. V gave up 5 bases and J gave up 8 bases, with 9 bases separating them. The CDR3 protein is CASSRDKGYTF. CDR3 nucleotides: TGTGCCAGCAGCCGGGACAAAGGCTACACCTTC.

The chain links TRBV6-5 to TRBJ2-1; TRBD1 or TRBD2 may be the D gene (5 bases each). The CDR3 consists of 15 residues. CDR1 and CDR2 (germline): MNHEY, SVGAGI. Trimming pared 7 bases from V and 5 bases from J, leaving 18 bases between. DNA of the CDR3: TGTGCCAGCACCTATTTAGTTGGGGGAAACAATGAGCAGTTCTTC. Its protein is CASTYLVGGNNEQFF.

The chain uses TRBV14 and TRBJ2-1; 9 nucleotides agree with TRBD2. J was trimmed by 8 bases and V by 4 bases; bases with no gene match: 12. CDR3 size: 16 residues. Per germline, CDR1 SGHDN and CDR2 FVKESK. The CDR3 loop reads CASSPLAGAPWDEQFF. In nucleotides, the CDR3 is TGTGCCAGCAGCCCCTTAGCGGGGGCCCCCTGGGATGAGCAGTTCTTC.

This chain uses TRBV13 with TRBJ1-1, with 12 bases identical to TRBD1. This CDR3 has 16 residues. CDR1 and CDR2 from the germline V gene are PRHDT and FYEKMQ (reference sequence). V shed 5 bases and J 6 bases; nucleotides not matched to a gene: 10. DNA of the CDR3: TGTGCCAGCAGCCTCCGGGACAGGGGGCGTATGGCTGAAGCTTTCTTT. It specifies CASSLRDRGRMAEAFF.

The V gene is TRBV27, the J gene TRBJ2-7; possibly TRBD2 for D (5 bases). The ends were cut back, 3 bases at V and 6 bases at J, with 9 bases in the middle. CDR1 and CDR2 (germline): MNHEY, SMNVEV (reference sequence). This CDR3 has 12 residues. The CDR3 DNA sequence: TGTGCCAGCAGTTTTGCGGGCCGCGAGCAGTACTTC. Residues: CASSFAGREQYF.